Listed here is a single T cell receptor beta chain. The antigen is undetermined. This CDR3 spans 14 amino acids. The V end lost 8 bases, the J end lost 3 bases, and 14 bases lay between the germline ends. From germline, CDR1 is SGHTA and CDR2 FQGNSA. Donors gave around 10 milliliters of peripheral blood apiece. The study isolated at least 6.5 million PBMCs from each sample. The sample originates from a study of blood T cells in healthy people across ages. Regarding the study as a whole: Since the PBMCs were unsorted, naive and antigen-experienced cells could not be conclusively compared.

Using a J-beta primer mix together with a sample-barcoded 5' primer, a second PCR was run for about 6 to 11 cycles. In TCRdb, the 5' RACE reads were re-called with MiXCR into one record per CDR3 protein. Of approximately 770,000 distinct CDR3 sequences in the sample, 55% to 70% were seen once. The sample consisted of blood. This clonotype originated in a man aged 30 to 39 in good health. The chain has TRBV7-2 and TRBJ2-1; tentative D call: TRBD2 (5 bases). CDR3 residues: CASVGAAIYNEQFF. The DNA of the CDR3 is TGTGCCAGCGTCGGAGCGGCCATCTACAATGAGCAGTTCTTC.